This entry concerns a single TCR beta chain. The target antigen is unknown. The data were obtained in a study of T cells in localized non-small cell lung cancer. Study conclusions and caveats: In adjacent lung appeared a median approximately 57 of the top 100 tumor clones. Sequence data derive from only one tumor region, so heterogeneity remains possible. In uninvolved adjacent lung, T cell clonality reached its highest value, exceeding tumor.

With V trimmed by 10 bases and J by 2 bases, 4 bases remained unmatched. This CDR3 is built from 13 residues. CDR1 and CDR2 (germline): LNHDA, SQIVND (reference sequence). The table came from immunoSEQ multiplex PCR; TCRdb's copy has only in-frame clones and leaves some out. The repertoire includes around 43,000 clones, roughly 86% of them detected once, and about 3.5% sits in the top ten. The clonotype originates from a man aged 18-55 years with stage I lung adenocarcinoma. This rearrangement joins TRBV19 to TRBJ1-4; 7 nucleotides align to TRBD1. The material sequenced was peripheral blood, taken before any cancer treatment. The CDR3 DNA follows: TGTGCCATAAGGGACAGCACTAATGAAAAACTGTTTTTT. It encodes CAIRDSTNEKLFF.